The rows below give T cell receptor beta chains drawn from one sample of a study of cytomegalovirus exposure and HLA in healthy donors. Clones were read by immunoSEQ multiplex PCR, and TCRdb kept only the in-frame ones, dropping some. The table lists some 150,000 clones, 65% to 85% of them singletons, with roughly 6.6% in the top ten. The source material was PBMCs. The receptor source for this set is a man under 40 in good health and CMV-seronegative. The CDR3 runs from the conserved cysteine through the conserved F or W. Fields, in order: V gene, J gene, D gene, clone size, CDR3 DNA, CDR3 protein. A D gene is named only where the DNA matches it firmly. For some rows the clone size is stated as once, few or many, or as a class when expanded; others skip it.

V: TRBV9
J: TRBJ1-2
D: TRBD1
size: few
DNA: TGTGCCAGCAGCGCGACAGGGGCCCGCCGCTATGGCTACACCTTC
CDR3: CASSATGARRYGYTF

V: TRBV2
J: TRBJ2-2
D: TRBD2
size: -
DNA: TGTGCCAGCATCGGGGGGGGGAACACCGGGGAGCTGTTTTTT
CDR3: CASIGGGNTGELFF

V: TRBV7-9
J: TRBJ1-1
D: -
size: -
DNA: TGTGCCAGCAGCCCGGCGGGGAACACTGAAGCTTTCTTT
CDR3: CASSPAGNTEAFF

V: TRBV6-1
J: TRBJ1-1
D: -
size: -
DNA: TGTGCCAGCCCAACAGGGATGAACACTGAAGCTTTCTTT
CDR3: CASPTGMNTEAFF

V: TRBV6-6
J: TRBJ2-3
D: -
size: -
DNA: TGTGCCAGCAGTTACGGGCGAACGAGCACAGATACGCAGTATTTT
CDR3: CASSYGRTSTDTQYF

V: TRBV21-1
J: TRBJ1-2
D: -
size: -
DNA: TGTGCCAGCAGCAAAGATGGCAGATCAAACTATGGCTACACCTTC
CDR3: CASSKDGRSNYGYTF

V: TRBV6-5
J: TRBJ1-4
D: -
size: -
DNA: TGTGCCAGCAGTTACTCGCAGGGAAATGAAAAACTGTTTTTT
CDR3: CASSYSQGNEKLFF

V: TRBV6-5
J: TRBJ1-1
D: -
size: -
DNA: TGTGCCAGCAGTCCATCAGGGAGGGGGAACACTGAAGCTTTCTTT
CDR3: CASSPSGRGNTEAFF

V: TRBV11-2
J: TRBJ2-3
D: -
size: few
DNA: TGTGCCAGCAGCGTCAGGGGTCGTCCAGATACGCAGTATTTT
CDR3: CASSVRGRPDTQYF

V: TRBV7-8
J: TRBJ2-1
D: -
size: -
DNA: TGTGCCAGCAGCTTGAAGAGGGGGGACAGAAACTACAATGAGCAGTTCTTC
CDR3: CASSLKRGDRNYNEQFF

V: TRBV21-1
J: TRBJ2-2
D: -
size: -
DNA: TGTGCCAGCAGCAAAGGTAACGCTAGAAGTCCCGGGGAGCTGTTTTTT
CDR3: CASSKGNARSPGELFF

V: TRBV10-1
J: TRBJ2-1
D: TRBD1
size: -
DNA: TGCGCCTTTTTAGGACAGGGGCGAAATGAGCAGTTCTTC
CDR3: CAFLGQGRNEQFF

V: TRBV29-1
J: TRBJ2-1
D: TRBD2
size: -
DNA: TGCAGCGTTGAGGGGACTAGCGGCCGCATGATCTTC
CDR3: CSVEGTSGRMIF

V: TRBV2
J: TRBJ2-1
D: TRBD1
size: -
DNA: TGTGCCAGCAGCGGACAGGGTAGTGATGGCAATGAGCAGTTCTTC
CDR3: CASSGQGSDGNEQFF